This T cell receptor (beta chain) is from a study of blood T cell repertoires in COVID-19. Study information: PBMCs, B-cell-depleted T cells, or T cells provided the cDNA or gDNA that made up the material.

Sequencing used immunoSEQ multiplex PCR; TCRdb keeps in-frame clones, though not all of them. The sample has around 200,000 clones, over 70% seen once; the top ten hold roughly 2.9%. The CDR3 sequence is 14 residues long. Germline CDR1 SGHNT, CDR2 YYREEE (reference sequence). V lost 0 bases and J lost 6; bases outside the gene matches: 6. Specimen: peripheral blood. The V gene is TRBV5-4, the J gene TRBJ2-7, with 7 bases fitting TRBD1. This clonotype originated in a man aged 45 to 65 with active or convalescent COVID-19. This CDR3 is CASSLEGAKGEQYF. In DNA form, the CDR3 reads TGTGCCAGCAGCTTGGAGGGGGCCAAGGGCGAGCAGTACTTC.